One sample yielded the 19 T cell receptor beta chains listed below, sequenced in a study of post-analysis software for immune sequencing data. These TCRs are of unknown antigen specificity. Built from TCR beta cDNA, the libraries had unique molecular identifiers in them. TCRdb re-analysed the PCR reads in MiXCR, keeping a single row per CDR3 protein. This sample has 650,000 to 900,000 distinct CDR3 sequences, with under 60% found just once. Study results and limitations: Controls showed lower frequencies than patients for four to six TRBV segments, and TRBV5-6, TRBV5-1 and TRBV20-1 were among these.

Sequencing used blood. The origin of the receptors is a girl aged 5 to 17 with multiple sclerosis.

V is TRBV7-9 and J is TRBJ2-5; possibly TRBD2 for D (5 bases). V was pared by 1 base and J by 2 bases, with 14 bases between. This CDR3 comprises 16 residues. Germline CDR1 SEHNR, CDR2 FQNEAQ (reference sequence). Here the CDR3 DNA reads TGTGCCAGCAGCTTAGGCCGACTATCCCTTCAAGAGACCCAGTACTTC. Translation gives CASSLGRLSLQETQYF. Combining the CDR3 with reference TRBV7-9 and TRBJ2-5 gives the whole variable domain DTGVSQNPRHKITKRGQNVTFRCDPISEHNRLYWYRQTLGQGPEFLTYFQNEAQLEKSRLLSDRFSAERPKGSFSTLEIQRTEQGDSAMYLCASSLGRLSLQETQYFGPGTRLLVL.

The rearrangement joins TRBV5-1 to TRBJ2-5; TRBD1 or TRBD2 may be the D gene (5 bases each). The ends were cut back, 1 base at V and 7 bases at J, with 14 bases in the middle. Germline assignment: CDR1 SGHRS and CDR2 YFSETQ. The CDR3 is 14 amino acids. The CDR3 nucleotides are TGCGCCAGCAGCTTGCGGGGCTATAAAGGGACCCAGTACTTC. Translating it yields CASSLRGYKGTQYF.

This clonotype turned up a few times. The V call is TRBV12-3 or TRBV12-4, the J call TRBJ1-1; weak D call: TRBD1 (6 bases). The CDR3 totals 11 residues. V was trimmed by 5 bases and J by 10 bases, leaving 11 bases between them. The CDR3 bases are TGTGCCAGCAGTACACAGGGAGGAGCTTTCTTT. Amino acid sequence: CASSTQGGAFF.

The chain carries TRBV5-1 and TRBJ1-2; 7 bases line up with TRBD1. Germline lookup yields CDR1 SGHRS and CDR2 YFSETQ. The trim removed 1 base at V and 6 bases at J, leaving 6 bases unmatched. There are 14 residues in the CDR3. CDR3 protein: CASSLPGQADGYTF. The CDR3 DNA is TGCGCCAGCAGCTTGCCCGGACAGGCGGATGGCTACACCTTC.

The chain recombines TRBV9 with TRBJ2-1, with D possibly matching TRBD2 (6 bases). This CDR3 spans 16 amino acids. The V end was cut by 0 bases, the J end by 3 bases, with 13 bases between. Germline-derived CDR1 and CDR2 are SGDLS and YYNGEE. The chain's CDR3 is CASSVDGGMSYNEQFF. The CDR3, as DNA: TGTGCCAGCAGCGTAGACGGCGGGATGAGCTACAATGAGCAGTTCTTC.

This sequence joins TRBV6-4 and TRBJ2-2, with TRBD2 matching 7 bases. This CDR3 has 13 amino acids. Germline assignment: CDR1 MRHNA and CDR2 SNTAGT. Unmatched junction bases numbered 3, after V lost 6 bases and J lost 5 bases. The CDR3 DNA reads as TGTGCCAGCAGACTAGCGCTTACCGGGGAGCTGTTTTTT. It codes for CASRLALTGELFF.

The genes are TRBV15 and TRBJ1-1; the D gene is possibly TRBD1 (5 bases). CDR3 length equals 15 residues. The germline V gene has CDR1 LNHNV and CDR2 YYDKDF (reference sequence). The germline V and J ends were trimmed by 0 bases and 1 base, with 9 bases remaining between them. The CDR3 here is CATSRDRGENTEAFF. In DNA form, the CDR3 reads TGTGCCACCAGCAGAGATCGAGGGGAGAACACTGAAGCTTTCTTT. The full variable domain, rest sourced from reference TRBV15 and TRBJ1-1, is DAMVIQNPRYQVTQFGKPVTLSCSQTLNHNVMYWYQQKSSQAPKLLFHYYDKDFNNEADTPDNFQSRRPNTSFCFLDIRSPGLGDTAMYLCATSRDRGENTEAFFGQGTRLTVV.

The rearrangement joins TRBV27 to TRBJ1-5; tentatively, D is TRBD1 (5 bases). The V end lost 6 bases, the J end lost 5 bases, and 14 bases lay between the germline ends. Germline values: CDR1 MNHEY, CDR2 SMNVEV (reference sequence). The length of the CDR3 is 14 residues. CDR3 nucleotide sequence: TGTGCCAGCAGGGGACGGGCCGGGGATCAGCCCCAGCATTTT. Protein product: CASRGRAGDQPQHF.

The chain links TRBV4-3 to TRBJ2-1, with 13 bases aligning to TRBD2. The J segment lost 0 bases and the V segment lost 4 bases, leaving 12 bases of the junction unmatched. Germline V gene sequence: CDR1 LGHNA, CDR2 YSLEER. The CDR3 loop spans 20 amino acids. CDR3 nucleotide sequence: TGCGCCAGCAGCCGGGGACTAGCGGGGAAACTACAAATCTCCTACAATGAGCAGTTCTTC. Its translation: CASSRGLAGKLQISYNEQFF.

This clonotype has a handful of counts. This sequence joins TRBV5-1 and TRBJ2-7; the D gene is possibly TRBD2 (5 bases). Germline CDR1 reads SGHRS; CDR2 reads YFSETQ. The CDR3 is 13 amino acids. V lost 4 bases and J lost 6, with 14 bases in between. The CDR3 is CASSLEGRREQYF. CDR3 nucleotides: TGCGCCAGCAGCCTGGAAGGGAGACGCGAGCAGTACTTC. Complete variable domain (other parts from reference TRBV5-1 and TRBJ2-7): KAGVTQTPRYLIKTRGQQVTLSCSPISGHRSVSWYQQTPGQGLQFLFEYFSETQRNKGNFPGRFSGRQFSNSRSEMNVSTLELGDSALYLCASSLEGRREQYFGPGTRLTVT.

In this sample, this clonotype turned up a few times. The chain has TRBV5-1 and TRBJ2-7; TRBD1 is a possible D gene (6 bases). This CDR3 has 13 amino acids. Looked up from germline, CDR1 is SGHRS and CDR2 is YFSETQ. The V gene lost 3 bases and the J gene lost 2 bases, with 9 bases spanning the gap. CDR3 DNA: TGCGCCAGCAGCTGGAACAGGGCCTACGAGCAGTACTTC. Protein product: CASSWNRAYEQYF.

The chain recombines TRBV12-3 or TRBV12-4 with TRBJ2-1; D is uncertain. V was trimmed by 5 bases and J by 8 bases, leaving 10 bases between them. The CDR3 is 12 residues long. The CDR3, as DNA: TGTGCCAGCAGTCCGGCTGGCGATGAGCAGTTCTTC. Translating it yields CASSPAGDEQFF.

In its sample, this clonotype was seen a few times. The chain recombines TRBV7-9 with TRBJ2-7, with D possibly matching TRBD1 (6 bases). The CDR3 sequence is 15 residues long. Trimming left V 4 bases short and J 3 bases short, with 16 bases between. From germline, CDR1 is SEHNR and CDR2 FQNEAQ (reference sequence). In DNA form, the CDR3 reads TGTGCCAGCAGCTGGGAAGAGCGAGGGGGCTACGAGCAGTACTTC. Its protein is CASSWEERGGYEQYF.

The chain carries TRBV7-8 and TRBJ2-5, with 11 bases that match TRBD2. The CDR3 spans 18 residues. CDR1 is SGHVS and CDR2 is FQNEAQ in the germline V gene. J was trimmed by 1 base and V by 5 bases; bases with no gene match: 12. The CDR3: CASSASSRLAGFQETQYF. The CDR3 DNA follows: TGTGCCAGCAGCGCATCAAGCCGACTAGCGGGGTTCCAAGAGACCCAGTACTTC.

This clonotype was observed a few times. This CDR3 is CASSYHASSGPYEQYF. For the CDR3, the DNA is TGTGCCAGCAGCTACCACGCCTCTTCGGGTCCCTACGAGCAGTACTTC. The gene calls are TRBV9 and TRBJ2-7; D is uncertain. Trimming took 4 bases from V and 2 from J, leaving 19 bases between them. Germline CDR1 and CDR2: SGDLS and YYNGEE. The CDR3 is 16 amino acids.

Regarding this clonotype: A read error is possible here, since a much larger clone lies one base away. This chain's CDR3 is CASSYMANYGYTF. The DNA of the CDR3 is TGTGCCAGCAGTTACATGGCTAACTATGGCTACACCTTC. V usage is TRBV6-5 and J usage is TRBJ1-2, with D hard to call. The CDR3 totals 13 residues. The ends were cut back, 2 bases at V and 0 bases at J, with 4 bases in the middle. Germline loops: CDR1 MNHEY, CDR2 SVGAGI.

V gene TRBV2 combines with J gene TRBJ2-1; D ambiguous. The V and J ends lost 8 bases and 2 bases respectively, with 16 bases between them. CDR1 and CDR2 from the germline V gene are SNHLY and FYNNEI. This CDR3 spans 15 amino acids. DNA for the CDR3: TGTGCCAGCTCGGGCCCCGGGCTAGCCTACAATGAGCAGTTCTTC. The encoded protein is CASSGPGLAYNEQFF.

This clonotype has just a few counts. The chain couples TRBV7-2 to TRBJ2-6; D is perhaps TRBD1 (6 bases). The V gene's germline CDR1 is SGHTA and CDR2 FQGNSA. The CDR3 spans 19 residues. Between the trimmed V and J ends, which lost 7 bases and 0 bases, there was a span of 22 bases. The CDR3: CASTLWAWTAVSGANVLTF. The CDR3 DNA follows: TGTGCCAGCACCTTGTGGGCTTGGACAGCAGTCTCTGGGGCCAACGTCCTGACTTTC.

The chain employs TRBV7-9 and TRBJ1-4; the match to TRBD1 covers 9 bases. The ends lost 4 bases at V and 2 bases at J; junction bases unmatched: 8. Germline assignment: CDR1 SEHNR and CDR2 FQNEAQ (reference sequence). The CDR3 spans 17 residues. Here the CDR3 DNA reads TGTGCCAGCAGCTCTGGACAGGGGATTGGTACTAATGAAAAACTGTTTTTT. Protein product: CASSSGQGIGTNEKLFF.